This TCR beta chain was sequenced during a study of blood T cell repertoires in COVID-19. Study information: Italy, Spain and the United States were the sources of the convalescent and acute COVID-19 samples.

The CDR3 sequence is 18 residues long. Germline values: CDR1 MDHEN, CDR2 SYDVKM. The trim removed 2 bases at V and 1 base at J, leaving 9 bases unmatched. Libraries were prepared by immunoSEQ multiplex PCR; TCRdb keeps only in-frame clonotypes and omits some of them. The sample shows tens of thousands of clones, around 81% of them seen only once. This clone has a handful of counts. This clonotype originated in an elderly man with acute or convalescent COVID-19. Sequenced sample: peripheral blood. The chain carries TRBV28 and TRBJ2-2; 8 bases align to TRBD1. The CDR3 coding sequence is TGTGCCAGCAGTTTAATACCGGGACAGGAAAAGAACACCGGGGAGCTGTTTTTT. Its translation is CASSLIPGQEKNTGELFF.